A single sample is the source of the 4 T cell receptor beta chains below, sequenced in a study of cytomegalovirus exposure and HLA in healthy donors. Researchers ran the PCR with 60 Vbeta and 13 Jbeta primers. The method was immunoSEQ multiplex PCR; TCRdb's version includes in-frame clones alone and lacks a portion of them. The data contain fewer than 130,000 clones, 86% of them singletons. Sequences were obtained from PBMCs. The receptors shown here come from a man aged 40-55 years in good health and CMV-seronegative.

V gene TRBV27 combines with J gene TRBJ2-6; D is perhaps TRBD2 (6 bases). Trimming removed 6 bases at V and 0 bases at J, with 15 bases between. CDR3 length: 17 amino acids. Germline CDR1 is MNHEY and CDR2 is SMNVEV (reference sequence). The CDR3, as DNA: TGTGCCAGCAGGTCGGGGGTCATTAGCTCTGGGGCCAACGTCCTGACTTTC. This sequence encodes CASRSGVISSGANVLTF.

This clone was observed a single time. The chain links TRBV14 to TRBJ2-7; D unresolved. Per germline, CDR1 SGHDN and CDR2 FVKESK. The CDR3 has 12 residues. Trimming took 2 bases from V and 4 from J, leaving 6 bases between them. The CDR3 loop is CASSQSPYEQYF. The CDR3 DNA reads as TGTGCCAGCAGCCAAAGCCCGTACGAGCAGTACTTC. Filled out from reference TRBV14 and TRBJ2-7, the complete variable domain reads EAGVTQFPSHSVIEKGQTVTLRCDPISGHDNLYWYRRVMGKEIKFLLHFVKESKQDESGMPNNRFLAERTGGTYSTLKVQPAELEDSGVYFCASSQSPYEQYFGPGTRLTVT.

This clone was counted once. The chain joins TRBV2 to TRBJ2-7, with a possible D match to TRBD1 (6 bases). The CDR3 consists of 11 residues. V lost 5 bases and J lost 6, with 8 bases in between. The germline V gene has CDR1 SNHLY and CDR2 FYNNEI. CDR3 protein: CASSLGGEQYF. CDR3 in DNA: TGTGCCAGCAGTTTAGGGGGCGAGCAGTACTTC. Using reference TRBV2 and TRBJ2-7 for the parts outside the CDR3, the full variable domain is EPEVTQTPSHQVTQMGQEVILRCVPISNHLYFYWYRQILGQKVEFLVSFYNNEISEKSEIFDDQFSVERPDGSNFTLKIRSTKLEDSAMYFCASSLGGEQYFGPGTRLTVT.

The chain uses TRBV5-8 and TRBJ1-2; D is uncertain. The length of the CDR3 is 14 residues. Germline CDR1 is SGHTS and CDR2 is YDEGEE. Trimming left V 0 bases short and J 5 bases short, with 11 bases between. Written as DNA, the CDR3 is TGTGCCAGCAGCTTGGGGGCAGACCTATATGGCTACACCTTC. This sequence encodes CASSLGADLYGYTF.